The text below deals with one T cell receptor beta chain. Trimming took off 2 bases at V and 7 bases at J, with 15 bases between the two ends. The length of the CDR3 is 15 residues. Germline V CDR1 and CDR2: SGHNT, YENEEA. Here immunoSEQ multiplex PCR was the method, and the copy in TCRdb shows in-frame clones only, minus some. There are 80,000 or so clones in the sample; around 95% occur only once, and approximately 6% lies in the top ten. The data were obtained in a study of control samples from healthy donors and cancer patients. The rearrangement links TRBV11-3 to TRBJ2-1; D is unclear. Sequenced input: blood. This clonotype originated in a woman aged 40 to 55 in good health. The chain's CDR3 is CASSLNSATMNEQFF. The CDR3 nucleotides read TGTGCCAGCAGCTTAAACTCCGCGACAATGAATGAGCAGTTCTTC.